These T cell receptor beta chains were read from a single sample in a study of CD8+CD57+ T cells in acquired aplastic anemia. TCRdb called the reads again in MiXCR, with one record for every CDR3 protein. This sample has under 350,000 distinct CDR3 sequences, with around three fifths found just once. Sequencing was carried out using sorted CD4+, CD8+, or CD8+CD57+ T cells (not recorded which) from PBMCs. The source is a human donor with aplastic anemia. Each CDR3 is given with its conserved first and last residue. A D gene is named only where the DNA matches it firmly. The size field is filled for only some rows; it gives once, few, many or a size class.

length	D	V	J	size	CDR3	DNA
16	TRBD2	TRBV6-5	TRBJ2-2	-	CASSATGTRPTGELFF	TGTGCCAGCAGTGCCACCGGGACTAGACCCACCGGGGAGCTGTTTTTT
13	TRBD2	TRBV11-2	TRBJ2-3	many	CASSLREPDTQYF	TGTGCCAGCAGCTTGCGGGAGCCAGATACGCAGTATTTT
13	-	TRBV7-7	TRBJ2-1	-	CASSLGTDNEQFF	TGTGCCAGCAGCTTAGGAACAGACAATGAGCAGTTCTTC
14	-	TRBV2	TRBJ2-2	many	CASGFGLNTGELFF	TGTGCCAGCGGTTTTGGACTAAACACCGGGGAGCTGTTTTTT
12	-	TRBV9	TRBJ1-2	-	CASSESIYGYTF	TGTGCCAGCAGCGAGAGCATCTATGGCTACACCTTC
18	TRBD2	TRBV10-1	TRBJ2-7	-	CASSESRLVSGGSYEQYF	TGCGCCAGCAGTGAATCTCGGCTGGTGAGCGGGGGATCCTACGAGCAGTACTTC
16	-	TRBV7-9	TRBJ2-5	-	CASSDHPARGRETQYF	TGTGCCAGCAGCGACCACCCTGCACGGGGTAGAGAGACCCAGTACTTC
15	-	TRBV7-9	TRBJ2-7	-	CASSPGPRSSYEQYF	TGTGCCAGCAGCCCGGGACCGAGGAGCTCCTACGAGCAGTACTTC
15	TRBD2	TRBV7-2	TRBJ2-5	-	CASSPYRLAEEAQYF	TGTGCCAGCAGCCCCTACCGACTAGCGGAAGAGGCCCAGTACTTC
15	-	TRBV9	TRBJ1-6	many	CASSVGGQPNSPLHF	TGTGCCAGCAGCGTAGGGGGCCAGCCTAATTCACCCCTCCACTTT
14	-	TRBV12-3/TRBV12-4	TRBJ2-3	many	CASSSGLNTDTQYF	TGTGCCAGCAGTTCGGGACTGAACACAGATACGCAGTATTTT
12	TRBD1	TRBV5-1	TRBJ2-7	-	CASSWTGYEQYF	TGCGCCAGCAGCTGGACAGGGTACGAGCAGTACTTC
15	TRBD1	TRBV15	TRBJ2-5	-	CATSTGQGMEETQYF	TGTGCCACCAGCACTGGACAGGGGATGGAAGAGACCCAGTACTTC
16	-	TRBV5-6	TRBJ2-7	-	CASRVQGGPRLYEQYF	TGTGCCAGCAGAGTACAGGGAGGACCTAGACTCTACGAGCAGTACTTC
11	-	TRBV2	TRBJ2-7	-	CASSDWSEQYF	TGTGCCAGCAGTGATTGGTCTGAGCAGTACTTC
17	-	TRBV5-8	TRBJ2-2	many	CASSLALTSLDTGELFF	TGTGCCAGCAGCTTGGCCTTAACTAGCCTCGACACCGGGGAGCTGTTTTTT
13	TRBD1	TRBV27	TRBJ1-2	many	CASSRQGDYGYTF	TGTGCCAGCAGTCGACAGGGCGACTATGGCTACACCTTC
12	-	TRBV7-9	TRBJ2-1	few	CASSGRGYEQFF	TGTGCCAGCAGCGGTAGGGGGTACGAGCAGTTCTTC
15	-	TRBV5-8	TRBJ1-2	-	CASSSRQGTAYGYTF	TGTGCTAGCAGCTCCAGGCAGGGGACGGCCTATGGCTACACCTTC
13	-	TRBV29-1	TRBJ1-5	few	CSVGVGLDQPQHF	TGCAGCGTCGGTGTGGGGTTAGATCAGCCCCAGCATTTT
13	-	TRBV15	TRBJ2-1	-	CATSRVVSMDQFF	TGTGCCACCAGCAGAGTAGTTTCAATGGATCAGTTCTTC
16	TRBD2	TRBV20-1	TRBJ2-3	-	CSAPDPRGRSTDTQYF	TGCAGTGCCCCCGATCCCCGCGGGAGATCCACAGATACGCAGTATTTT
15	TRBD2	TRBV10-3	TRBJ2-7	few	CAISVQRGGYYEQYF	TGTGCCATCAGTGTACAGCGGGGGGGGTACTACGAGCAGTACTTC
15	TRBD2	TRBV24-1	TRBJ2-3	-	CATSDFGGRTDTQYF	TGTGCCACCAGTGATTTCGGGGGGAGAACAGATACGCAGTATTTT
13	-	TRBV14	TRBJ2-7	-	CASSHAGRYEQYF	TGTGCCAGCAGCCACGCAGGGCGGTACGAGCAGTACTTC
17	TRBD2	TRBV4-2	TRBJ2-3	many	CASSQSSSGASTDTQYF	TGTGCCAGCAGCCAGTCCTCTAGCGGGGCTAGCACAGATACGCAGTATTTT
12	-	TRBV6-6	TRBJ1-5	many	CASSISGQPQHF	TGTGCCAGCAGTATTTCCGGTCAGCCCCAGCATTTT
15	-	TRBV5-1	TRBJ1-3	-	CASRLGASSGNTIYF	TGCGCCAGCAGGCTCGGGGCAAGCTCTGGAAACACCATATATTTT
16	-	TRBV15	TRBJ2-5	many	CATSRGQRDNQETQYF	TGTGCCACCAGCAGAGGCCAGAGAGACAACCAAGAGACCCAGTACTTC
13	-	TRBV28	TRBJ1-4	few	CASSLVQDEKLFF	TGTGCCAGCAGTTTAGTTCAGGATGAAAAACTGTTTTTT
15	TRBD1	TRBV20-1	TRBJ2-7	many	CSARASDRGFYEQYF	TGCAGTGCTAGAGCTTCGGACAGGGGTTTTTACGAGCAGTACTTC
16	TRBD2	TRBV10-3	TRBJ2-5	few	CAISEPPGRGQETQYF	TGTGCCATCAGTGAACCGCCGGGGAGGGGCCAAGAGACCCAGTACTTC
13	-	TRBV11-2	TRBJ1-6	many	CASSLSPSSPLHF	TGTGCCAGCAGCTTGTCCCCGAGTTCACCCCTCCACTTT
13	TRBD1	TRBV10-3	TRBJ2-5	-	CAISDGQGRTRYF	TGTGCCATCAGTGACGGACAGGGTCGAACCCGGTACTTC
14	-	TRBV9	TRBJ1-1	-	CASSDRAGDTEAFF	TGTGCCAGCAGCGACAGGGCGGGGGACACTGAAGCTTTCTTT
14	TRBD2	TRBV5-5	TRBJ2-7	-	CASSWGLAGDEQYF	TGTGCCAGCAGCTGGGGACTAGCGGGAGACGAGCAGTACTTC
18	TRBD1	TRBV5-1	TRBJ2-3	-	CASSLVPPQGSDTDTQYF	TGCGCCAGCAGCTTGGTGCCGCCACAGGGGTCGGACACAGATACGCAGTATTTT
14	-	TRBV20-1	TRBJ2-7	few	CSAGGGESHYEQYF	TGCAGTGCGGGAGGGGGGGAATCCCATTACGAGCAGTACTTC
14	-	TRBV5-1	TRBJ1-5	-	CASEAGELGQPQHF	TGCGCCAGCGAAGCCGGGGAATTGGGTCAGCCCCAGCATTTT
14	-	TRBV25-1	TRBJ2-3	-	CASSDVLGLDTQYF	TGTGCCAGCAGTGATGTTTTAGGCCTGGATACGCAGTATTTT
13	TRBD2	TRBV20-1	TRBJ2-7	-	CSAREGRAYEQYF	TGCAGTGCTAGAGAAGGGAGGGCCTACGAGCAGTACTTC
14	-	TRBV12-3/TRBV12-4	TRBJ1-5	-	CASDETGSNQPQHF	TGTGCCAGCGACGAAACGGGCTCCAATCAGCCCCAGCATTTT
18	-	TRBV6-5	TRBJ2-7	many	CASSYSYVSRVGSYEQYF	TGTGCCAGCAGTTACTCATATGTGAGCAGGGTCGGTTCCTACGAGCAGTACTTC
13	-	TRBV24-1	TRBJ2-7	-	CATSDLVGYEQYF	TGTGCCACCAGTGATTTGGTCGGGTACGAGCAGTACTTC
14	-	TRBV5-1	TRBJ1-2	-	CASSLDDSQRGYTF	TGCGCCAGCAGCTTGGATGACAGCCAGCGTGGCTACACCTTC
15	-	TRBV20-1	TRBJ2-1	many	CSASPWETSYNEQFF	TGCAGTGCTAGTCCGTGGGAGACGTCCTACAATGAGCAGTTCTTC
15	TRBD1	TRBV10-3	TRBJ1-2	few	CAISESTGPNYGYTF	TGTGCCATCAGTGAGTCGACAGGGCCGAACTATGGCTACACCTTC
13	TRBD2	TRBV7-7	TRBJ2-1	-	CASSRLAGDEQFF	TGTGCTAGCAGCCGACTAGCGGGAGATGAGCAGTTCTTC
15	-	TRBV6-2/TRBV6-3	TRBJ1-2	-	CASSYSKDIGYGYTF	TGTGCCAGCAGTTACTCGAAGGACATCGGATATGGCTACACCTTC
16	-	TRBV19	TRBJ1-2	-	CASSNPSRGLGYGYTF	TGTGCCAGTAGTAACCCCAGTCGAGGGTTGGGCTATGGCTACACCTTC
14	TRBD1	TRBV5-1	TRBJ2-7	few	CASSFRTGGSEQYF	TGCGCCAGCAGCTTTCGGACAGGGGGGAGCGAGCAGTACTTC